A single sample is the source of the 29 T cell receptor beta chains below, sequenced in a study of T cell responses to AZD1222 COVID-19 vaccine. Data came from immunoSEQ multiplex PCR; TCRdb stores just in-frame clones and leaves some out. The sample contains roughly 120,000 clones, 70% to 90% of which appear only once. The specimen was peripheral blood, collected on day 0 of AZD1222 vaccination. The receptors originated from an adult in good health.

The chain recombines TRBV5-4 with TRBJ1-2; D is ambiguous. Trimming took off 2 bases at V and 0 bases at J, with 8 bases between the two ends. The germline V gene has CDR1 SGHNT and CDR2 YYREEE (reference sequence). The CDR3 has 14 residues. In nucleotides, the CDR3 is TGTGCCAGCAGCTTACCGGAGCCTAACTATGGCTACACCTTC. Amino acids: CASSLPEPNYGYTF.

This clone was detected only a few times. The chain links TRBV19 to TRBJ1-2, with D unclear. Trimming pared 10 bases from V and 6 bases from J, leaving 18 bases between. The CDR3 has 13 residues. Germline values: CDR1 LNHDA, CDR2 SQIVND (reference sequence). This chain's CDR3 is CATLPPNFNGYTF. The CDR3 bases are TGTGCCACCCTCCCGCCTAACTTTAATGGCTACACCTTC.

The V gene is TRBV7-2, the J gene TRBJ1-4, with D hard to call. Trimming took off 1 base at V and 7 bases at J, with 13 bases between the two ends. The CDR3 is 15 amino acids. Germline assignment: CDR1 SGHTA and CDR2 FQGNSA. CDR3: CASSLVAGRIEKLFF. CDR3 nucleotides: TGTGCCAGCAGCTTAGTGGCAGGACGAATTGAAAAACTGTTTTTT.

The chain recombines TRBV19 with TRBJ1-6; D ambiguous. Looked up from germline, CDR1 is LNHDA and CDR2 is SQIVND (reference sequence). Trimming took 6 bases from V and 7 from J, leaving 13 bases between them. There are 14 residues in the CDR3. The CDR3 region is CASRWAAMNSPLHF. CDR3 coding DNA: TGTGCCAGTAGGTGGGCAGCTATGAATTCACCCCTCCACTTT.

A few counts support this clone. V gene TRBV6-5 combines with J gene TRBJ2-5; maybe TRBD2 (5 bases). Germline-derived CDR1 and CDR2 are MNHEY and SVGAGI. This CDR3 contains 16 residues. Trimming shortened V by 2 bases and J by 0 bases, and 13 bases separated the two germline ends. The chain's CDR3 is CASSYNLRVHQETQYF. DNA for the CDR3: TGTGCCAGCAGTTACAATTTGCGGGTACACCAAGAGACCCAGTACTTC.

V and J are TRBV14 and TRBJ2-1; perhaps TRBD1 as D (5 bases). V was cut by 0 bases and J by 5 bases, with 11 bases left in between. The CDR3 spans 15 residues. The germline V gene has CDR1 SGHDN and CDR2 FVKESK. Written as DNA, the CDR3 is TGTGCCAGCAGCCAAGATCGGAACAGGAACAATGAGCAGTTCTTC. Amino acids: CASSQDRNRNNEQFF.

This rearrangement joins TRBV21-1 to TRBJ1-1; the table names TRBD1, a call not compared with the DNA. TRBV21-1 is a documented pseudogene. The CDR3 length is 17 residues. CDR3 sequence: CASSTPRQGSADTEAFF. The CDR3 region has the DNA TGTGCCAGCAGCACCCCCCGACAGGGAAGCGCGGACACTGAAGCTTTCTTT.

The rearrangement uses TRBV28 and TRBJ2-1; D gene unclear. CDR3 length: 15 amino acids. Trimming shortened V by 4 bases and J by 6 bases, and 16 bases separated the two germline ends. Germline-derived CDR1 and CDR2 are MDHEN and SYDVKM. The CDR3 loop reads CASSSQGRARNEQFF. The CDR3 coding sequence is TGTGCCAGCAGTTCCCAAGGGCGAGCCCGCAATGAGCAGTTCTTC.

This chain connects TRBV6-2 or TRBV6-3 to TRBJ2-7; D is unresolved. CDR1 and CDR2 from the germline V gene are MNHEY and SVGEGT. Trimming cost V 0 bases and J 2 bases, with 11 bases left between them. The CDR3 has 15 amino acids. The CDR3 DNA is TGTGCCAGCAGTTACTCGGACCGACTGGCCTACGAGCAGTACTTC. Translating it yields CASSYSDRLAYEQYF.

The CDR3 sequence is CASSSGTYSEAFF. The CDR3 DNA follows: TGTGCCAGCAGCTCCGGGACCTACTCTGAAGCTTTCTTT. The gene calls are TRBV7-2 and TRBJ1-1; weak D call: TRBD1 (5 bases). V was cut by 4 bases and J by 6 bases, with 12 bases left in between. The CDR3 is 13 residues long. Germline V CDR1 and CDR2: SGHTA, FQGNSA.

This chain connects TRBV5-6 to TRBJ1-2, with D uncertain. CDR3 length: 14 amino acids. Germline CDR1 and CDR2: SGHDT and YYEEEE. V dropped 1 base and J dropped 3 bases, with 10 bases sitting between them. CDR3 sequence: CASSLFNYHYGYTF. DNA for the CDR3: TGTGCCAGCAGCTTGTTCAATTACCACTATGGCTACACCTTC.

This chain links TRBV7-2 with TRBJ2-5; the D gene is possibly TRBD2 (6 bases). There are 14 residues in the CDR3. Germline-derived CDR1 and CDR2 are SGHTA and FQGNSA. Trimming stripped 3 bases from V and 7 bases from J, with 15 bases between. This CDR3 reads CASSFGTGAVTQYF. The CDR3 DNA reads TGTGCCAGCAGCTTTGGGACGGGAGCGGTGACCCAGTACTTC. The full variable domain, its missing parts supplied by reference TRBV7-2 and TRBJ2-5, is GAGVSQSPSNKVTEKGKDVELRCDPISGHTALYWYRQSLGQGLEFLIYFQGNSAPDKSGLPSDRFSAERTGGSVSTLTIQRTQQEDSAVYLCASSFGTGAVTQYFGPGTRLLVL.

This clone has a single count. The V gene is TRBV7-2, the J gene TRBJ1-3; TRBD1 aligns across 7 bases. V was pared by 5 bases and J by 0 bases, with 7 bases of the junction left unmatched. Germline V gives CDR1 SGHTA, CDR2 FQGNSA. The CDR3 runs 16 residues. For the CDR3, the DNA is TGTGCCAGCAGCCTCAACAGGGGAGGCTCTGGAAACACCATATATTTT. This gives the protein CASSLNRGGSGNTIYF.

The chain combines TRBV10-1 with TRBJ2-1; D unclear. CDR1 is WNHNN, CDR2 SYGVQD, per germline (reference sequence). The germline V and J ends were trimmed by 2 bases and 0 bases, with 5 bases remaining between them. The length of the CDR3 is 14 residues. CDR3 protein: CASSELSSYNEQFF. DNA of the CDR3: TGCGCCAGCAGTGAGCTGAGCTCCTACAATGAGCAGTTCTTC.

The chain employs TRBV5-6 and TRBJ1-1; TRBD1 aligns across 8 bases. J was trimmed by 0 bases and V by 5 bases; bases with no gene match: 12. CDR3 length: 17 residues. Germline CDR1 and CDR2: SGHDT and YYEEEE. The CDR3 loop reads CASRVDRGMIMNTEAFF. Written as DNA, the CDR3 is TGTGCCAGCAGGGTAGACAGGGGAATGATAATGAACACTGAAGCTTTCTTT.

The chain couples TRBV27 to TRBJ2-3; TRBD1 aligns across 7 bases. This CDR3 comprises 14 residues. CDR1 MNHEY and CDR2 SMNVEV come from the germline V gene (reference sequence). Trimming took 6 bases from V and 5 from J; bases not matched to a gene: 8. Written as DNA, the CDR3 is TGTGCCAGCAGCCCCCGACAGGGACGAGATACGCAGTATTTT. Translated: CASSPRQGRDTQYF.

The gene calls are TRBV5-1 and TRBJ1-2; D gene ambiguous. This CDR3 region has 14 residues. CDR1 is SGHRS, CDR2 YFSETQ, per germline. The ends were cut back, 2 bases at V and 0 bases at J, with 8 bases in the middle. In nucleotides, the CDR3 is TGCGCCAGCAGCTTTGCAGCGGCTAACTATGGCTACACCTTC. Its protein product is CASSFAAANYGYTF. Full variable domain (missing parts from reference TRBV5-1 and TRBJ1-2): KAGVTQTPRYLIKTRGQQVTLSCSPISGHRSVSWYQQTPGQGLQFLFEYFSETQRNKGNFPGRFSGRQFSNSRSEMNVSTLELGDSALYLCASSFAAANYGYTFGSGTRLTVV.

The chain uses TRBV6-5 and TRBJ2-1; TRBD1 matches at 8 bases. The V segment lost 6 bases and the J segment 9 bases; nucleotides outside the gene matches: 4. CDR3 size: 12 residues. Looked up from germline, CDR1 is MNHEY and CDR2 is SVGAGI. The CDR3 DNA reads TGTGCCAGCAGCAGGGGGCGCTTTGAGCAGTTCTTC. It yields the protein CASSRGRFEQFF.

This clone was counted once. The gene calls are TRBV15 and TRBJ2-3; a weak D match, TRBD2 (5 bases). The CDR3 sequence is 16 residues long. V gave up 0 bases and J gave up 4 bases, with 14 bases separating them. Germline CDR1 reads LNHNV; CDR2 reads YYDKDF (reference sequence). The CDR3 DNA reads as TGTGCCACCAGCAGAGAGGGTACTAGACGAGCAGATACGCAGTATTTT. Amino acid sequence: CATSREGTRRADTQYF.

The rearrangement links TRBV27 to TRBJ1-1; D not resolved. The CDR3 runs to 20 residues. V was trimmed by 5 bases and J by 0 bases, leaving 28 bases between them. Germline CDR1 is MNHEY and CDR2 is SMNVEV (reference sequence). CDR3 sequence reads: CASSHRLSPAVYDMNTEAFF. CDR3 sequence (DNA): TGTGCCAGCAGTCACCGCCTGTCCCCCGCCGTATATGACATGAACACTGAAGCTTTCTTT.

In the case of this clone: Other DNA sequences in the sample encode the same CDR3. The V call is TRBV11-3, the J call TRBJ1-1; 7 bases are a match to TRBD1. CDR1 is SGHNT, CDR2 YENEEA, per germline. The CDR3 has 11 amino acids. With 5 bases clipped from V and 8 bases from J, the junction kept 2 bases outside the gene matches. The CDR3 DNA is TGTGCCAGCAGCCTGACAGGGGAAGCTTTCTTT. Encoded protein: CASSLTGEAFF.

The chain has TRBV11-3 and TRBJ2-2, with a weak D call TRBD1 (5 bases). CDR3 length: 13 amino acids. The V end was cut by 5 bases, the J end by 7 bases, with 11 bases between. Germline V gene sequence: CDR1 SGHNT, CDR2 YENEEA. This CDR3 reads CASSPIGHGELFF. The CDR3 DNA reads TGTGCCAGCAGCCCGATTGGACACGGGGAGCTGTTTTTT.

The rearrangement links TRBV3-1 (or the pseudogene TRBV3-2) to TRBJ1-1, with D unresolved. The length of the CDR3 is 14 residues. Per the germline V gene, CDR1 is LGHDT and CDR2 is YNNKEL (reference sequence). Trimming pared 6 bases from V and 3 bases from J, leaving 14 bases between. The CDR3 sequence is CASRHDGRDTEAFF. The CDR3 DNA reads as TGTGCCAGCAGGCATGATGGGCGAGACACTGAAGCTTTCTTT.

This rearrangement joins TRBV24-1 to TRBJ2-2; D is uncertain. CDR3 length: 16 residues. V was shortened by 0 bases and J by 3 bases, with 10 bases between the two germline ends. Germline V gives CDR1 KGHDR, CDR2 SFDVKD. The CDR3: CATSDLLGPYTGELFF. CDR3 sequence (DNA): TGTGCCACCAGTGATTTGTTAGGACCCTACACCGGGGAGCTGTTTTTT.

This sequence joins TRBV4-2 and TRBJ1-2; 10 bases line up with TRBD1. V shed 3 bases and J 8 bases; nucleotides not matched to a gene: 6. CDR3 length: 14 residues. The germline V gene has CDR1 LGHNA and CDR2 YNFKEQ. CDR3 residues: CASSQAGTGDGYTF. DNA of the CDR3: TGTGCCAGCAGCCAGGCCGGGACAGGGGACGGCTACACCTTC.

This chain links TRBV9 with TRBJ1-1, with D perhaps matching TRBD1 (6 bases). Germline V lookup: CDR1 SGDLS, CDR2 YYNGEE. Trimming pared 0 bases from V and 4 bases from J, leaving 16 bases between. This CDR3 is built from 16 residues. DNA for the CDR3: TGTGCCAGCAGCGTAGGAGGACAGCCAGTCGGCACTGAAGCTTTCTTT. Translation: CASSVGGQPVGTEAFF.

The chain recombines TRBV24-1 with TRBJ2-7, with 11 bases aligning to TRBD1. V lost 7 bases and J lost 4; bases outside the gene matches: 5. In germline, CDR1 is KGHDR, CDR2 SFDVKD. The CDR3 is 14 residues long. As DNA, the CDR3 is TGTGCCACCAGCCGGACAGGGGGCGAGTACGAGCAGTACTTC. This codes for CATSRTGGEYEQYF.

A single count supports this clone. The chain has TRBV5-5 and TRBJ2-7; 7 bases match TRBD1. V lost 0 bases, J lost 4 bases, and 7 bases stayed unmatched. CDR1 SGHKS and CDR2 YYEKEE come from the germline V gene (reference sequence). The CDR3 covers 15 residues. This CDR3 reads CASSLVGTDVYEQYF. The CDR3 DNA sequence: TGTGCCAGCAGCTTGGTAGGGACAGACGTTTACGAGCAGTACTTC.

The rearrangement uses TRBV11-2 and TRBJ2-2, with D maybe TRBD2 (7 bases). V was pared by 3 bases and J by 4 bases, with 15 bases between. The germline CDR1 and CDR2 sequences are SGHAT and FQNNGV. CDR3 size: 16 residues. Here the CDR3 DNA reads TGTGCCAGCAGCTTCCTGCGGGGGCGACGCACCGGGGAGCTGTTTTTT. Protein sequence: CASSFLRGRRTGELFF.